This T cell receptor beta chain appears in the sequencing data of a study of early T cells in non-severe SARS-CoV-2 infection. About the research overall: Unpaired chains resulted from sequencing bulk RNA of unsorted whole blood.

This clonotype came up many times. The antigen is undetermined. Each cDNA molecule carried a unique molecular identifier. TCRdb re-called the 5' RACE reads with MiXCR, one entry per CDR3 protein. The table records about 60,000 distinct CDR3 sequences, 8% to 9.5% of them present only once. Points from the study as a whole: Matching against VDJdb likely underestimated virus-specific expansions, favoring anti-spike CD8.

There are 14 residues in the CDR3. The trim removed 5 bases at V and 3 bases at J, leaving 4 bases unmatched. Germline V lookup: CDR1 SGHVS, CDR2 FQNEAQ. The J gene is TRBJ2-5, the V gene TRBV7-8; 9 bases line up with TRBD2. This receptor was obtained from an adult who was a healthcare worker with PCR-confirmed SARS-CoV-2 infection or an uninfected control (not recorded which). The material sequenced was whole blood. The CDR3 nucleotides are TGTGCCAGCAGCCGCGGGAGGGCCGAAGAGACCCAGTACTTC. This gives the protein CASSRGRAEETQYF.